These 29 T cell receptor beta chains originate from one sample sequenced in a study of graft-versus-host responses after intestinal transplantation listed by TCRdb under 2021. These receptors have no known antigen. Receptors were amplified or captured by the immunoSEQ multiplex PCR assay. The immuneACCESS repertoire file appears here via TCRdb, limited to in-frame rearrangements. These files lack a portion of the clones; in checked studies, under half of the deficit traces to unresolved V genes, and the cause of the others is not known. Present in this sample are roughly 110,000 clones, 93% of which were seen just once. The ten top clones hold 1% to 1.5% of the sample. Interpreted using the paper, the time point label stands for: cells obtained before transplantation from donor or recipient. The sequenced sample was unstimulated CD8+ T cells sorted from spleen or lymph node cells, obtained before transplant. Every receptor here comes from a human donor who was the organ donor for an intestinal transplant.

This sequence joins TRBV12-5 and TRBJ2-5; TRBD2 aligns across 12 bases. V lost 2 bases, J lost 5 bases, and 0 bases stayed unmatched. This CDR3 is built from 14 residues. Germline V gene lookup returns CDR1 LGHNT and CDR2 FRNRAP. Written as DNA, the CDR3 is TGTGCTAGTGGTTTGACTAGCGGGAGGGAGACCCAGTACTTC. Translating gives CASGLTSGRETQYF.

The chain recombines TRBV9 with TRBJ2-7; 7 nucleotides align to TRBD2. This CDR3 region has 15 residues. CDR1 is SGDLS and CDR2 is YYNGEE in the germline V gene. The junction had 7 bases not matched to a gene; V was cut back by 4 bases and J by 0 bases. The CDR3 reads CASSPRGVPSYEQYF. CDR3 nucleotides: TGTGCCAGCAGCCCTCGGGGGGTCCCCTCCTACGAGCAGTACTTC. The whole variable domain, filled in from reference TRBV9 and TRBJ2-7, reads DSGVTQTPKHLITATGQRVTLRCSPRSGDLSVYWYQQSLDQGLQFLIQYYNGEERAKGNILERFSAQQFPDLHSELNLSSLELGDSALYFCASSPRGVPSYEQYFGPGTRLTVT.

V and J are TRBV9 and TRBJ2-1; 7 bases are a match to TRBD2. With 1 base clipped from V and 4 bases from J, the junction kept 8 bases outside the gene matches. This CDR3 is built from 16 residues. CDR1 is SGDLS, CDR2 YYNGEE, per germline. DNA of the CDR3: TGTGCCAGCAGCGTATTTCGCGGGAGCGTTTACAATGAGCAGTTCTTC. Protein: CASSVFRGSVYNEQFF.

V is TRBV5-1 and J is TRBJ2-1; TRBD1 or TRBD2 may be the D gene (5 bases each). Germline values: CDR1 SGHRS, CDR2 YFSETQ. The CDR3 consists of 13 residues. Trimming shortened V by 3 bases and J by 8 bases, and 12 bases separated the two germline ends. The DNA of the CDR3 is TGCGCCAGCAGCTGGACCCGAGGGGATGAGCAGTTCTTC. Its translation is CASSWTRGDEQFF.

The chain joins TRBV11-2 to TRBJ2-1, with TRBD2 identical over 10 bases. Germline loops: CDR1 SGHAT, CDR2 FQNNGV. The V and J ends lost 0 bases and 0 bases, in that order; junction bases with no gene match: 2. There are 17 residues in the CDR3. CDR3 nucleotides: TGTGCCAGCAGCTTAGATGCTAGCGGGAGCTCCTACAATGAGCAGTTCTTC. It yields the protein CASSLDASGSSYNEQFF.

A remark on this clone: The same CDR3 also results from other DNA sequences found in this sample. The chain joins TRBV11-2 to TRBJ2-7; D unresolved. Germline-derived CDR1 and CDR2 are SGHAT and FQNNGV. Trimming removed 1 base at V and 2 bases at J, with 3 bases between. The CDR3 sequence is 12 residues long. The CDR3 nucleotides read TGTGCCAGCAGCTTAGGGGCCTACGAGCAGTACTTC. This gives the protein CASSLGAYEQYF. Drawing the rest from reference TRBV11-2 and TRBJ2-7, the complete variable domain is EAGVAQSPRYKIIEKRQSVAFWCNPISGHATLYWYQQILGQGPKLLIQFQNNGVVDDSQLPKDRFSAERLKGVDSTLKIQPAKLEDSAVYLCASSLGAYEQYFGPGTRLTVT.

The CDR3 reads CASSYRGLNTEAFF. The DNA for the CDR3 is TGTGCCAGCAGTTACAGGGGCTTGAACACTGAAGCTTTCTTT. The V and J genes are TRBV27 and TRBJ1-1; 7 bases fit TRBD1. Trimming took 4 bases from V and 0 from J; bases not matched to a gene: 2. The CDR3 runs 14 residues. Germline assignment: CDR1 MNHEY and CDR2 SMNVEV (reference sequence).

The chain is built from TRBV2 and TRBJ2-5, with D possibly being TRBD2 (5 bases). The V end was cut by 3 bases, the J end by 6 bases, with 14 bases between. This CDR3 spans 14 amino acids. CDR1 is SNHLY and CDR2 is FYNNEI in the germline V gene. CDR3 region: CASSDPGLVKTQYF. CDR3 sequence (DNA): TGTGCCAGCAGTGATCCGGGGTTAGTGAAGACCCAGTACTTC.

The chain has TRBV9 and TRBJ2-6; D may be TRBD1 (5 bases). The germline V and J ends were trimmed by 0 bases and 1 base, with 5 bases remaining between them. This CDR3 is built from 15 residues. Germline V gene lookup returns CDR1 SGDLS and CDR2 YYNGEE. This chain's CDR3 is CASSVGQSGANVLTF. Written as DNA, the CDR3 is TGTGCCAGCAGCGTAGGACAGTCTGGGGCCAACGTCCTGACTTTC.

This clone was seen only once. V gene TRBV11-2 combines with J gene TRBJ2-5; D uncertain. The J call is uncertain, as TRBJ2-7 better fits the DNA end. The V gene's germline CDR1 is SGHAT and CDR2 FQNNGV. CDR3 length equals 12 residues. DNA of the CDR3: TGTGCCAGCAGCCTCAGGCGCTACGAGCAGTACTTC. This translates into CASSLRRYEQYF.

V usage is TRBV21-1 and J usage is TRBJ1-5. TRBV21-1 is flagged as a pseudogene. The CDR3 spans 17 residues. CDR3 in amino acids: CASIEDPGPGEGQPQHF. In DNA form, the CDR3 reads TGTGCCAGCATCGAAGACCCGGGACCCGGGGAGGGTCAGCCCCAGCATTTT.

Turning to this clone: In the same sample, other DNA sequences code for this CDR3. The chain combines TRBV4-1 with TRBJ2-1; 12 bases fit TRBD2. V was pared by 3 bases and J by 4 bases, with 1 base of the junction left unmatched. CDR1 and CDR2 from the germline V gene are MGHRA and YSYEKL. This CDR3 comprises 15 residues. CDR3 loop: CASSQTSGSYNEQFF. CDR3 coding DNA: TGCGCCAGCAGCCAGACTAGCGGGAGTTACAATGAGCAGTTCTTC.

The chain carries TRBV19 and TRBJ1-2; D uncertain. This CDR3 comprises 13 residues. The V end was cut by 1 base, the J end by 8 bases, with 11 bases between. CDR1 and CDR2 from the germline V gene are LNHDA and SQIVND (reference sequence). The DNA for the CDR3 is TGTGCCAGTAGTATAGTTGAAGGGAGCGGCTACACCTTC. Its translation: CASSIVEGSGYTF.

The rearrangement links TRBV19 to TRBJ2-1, with 8 nucleotides matching TRBD2. The CDR3 has 14 amino acids. J gave up 4 bases and V 5 bases, and 4 bases lay outside the gene matches. CDR1 and CDR2 (germline): LNHDA, SQIVND (reference sequence). The chain's CDR3 is CASSLSGDYNEQFF. The CDR3 nucleotides are TGTGCCAGTAGTCTTAGCGGGGATTACAATGAGCAGTTCTTC.

The chain combines TRBV9 with TRBJ2-3; 7 nucleotides agree with TRBD2. Germline V gene data show CDR1 as SGDLS and CDR2 as YYNGEE. With V trimmed by 0 bases and J by 0 bases, 4 bases remained unmatched. The CDR3 spans 16 residues. CDR3: CASSVDGGSSTDTQYF. CDR3 nucleotides: TGTGCCAGCAGCGTAGATGGCGGGAGCAGCACAGATACGCAGTATTTT.

This chain connects TRBV10-3 to TRBJ2-1; 8 positions agree with TRBD1. The CDR3 extends over 13 amino acids. The trim removed 2 bases at V and 6 bases at J, leaving 0 bases unmatched. Germline V CDR1 and CDR2: ENHRY, SYGVKD. The CDR3 region is CAISETGGNEQFF. CDR3 nucleotides: TGTGCCATCAGTGAGACAGGGGGCAATGAGCAGTTCTTC.

V usage is TRBV4-3 and J usage is TRBJ2-5; 16 bases match TRBD2. This CDR3 has 17 residues. Germline CDR1 and CDR2: LGHNA and YSLEER. J gave up 4 bases and V 3 bases, and 5 bases lay outside the gene matches. This CDR3 is CASSHGGTSGRGETQYF. The CDR3 DNA is TGCGCCAGCAGCCACGGGGGGACTAGCGGGAGGGGAGAGACCCAGTACTTC.

The chain combines TRBV9 with TRBJ1-5, with a possible D match to TRBD1 (6 bases). The germline gives CDR1 SGDLS, CDR2 YYNGEE. CDR3 length equals 13 residues. Trimming removed 3 bases from V and 2 bases from J, with 6 bases in between. The DNA for the CDR3 is TGTGCCAGCAGCGCAGGGGGCAATCAGCCCCAGCATTTT. Protein sequence: CASSAGGNQPQHF.

This clone was found a few times. The V call is TRBV5-4, the J call TRBJ1-1; D call uncertain. Trimming stripped 2 bases from V and 4 bases from J, with 6 bases between. This CDR3 has 12 amino acids. Looked up from germline, CDR1 is SGHNT and CDR2 is YYREEE (reference sequence). The DNA for the CDR3 is TGTGCCAGCAGCTTCTTCGGCACTGAAGCTTTCTTT. Amino acids: CASSFFGTEAFF.

V gene TRBV7-9 combines with J gene TRBJ2-5, with 7 bases that match TRBD1. With 5 bases clipped from V and 3 bases from J, the junction kept 3 bases outside the gene matches. CDR1 and CDR2 (germline): SEHNR, FQNEAQ (reference sequence). The CDR3 loop spans 13 amino acids. This CDR3 reads CASSPQGEETQYF. In DNA, the CDR3 is TGTGCCAGCAGCCCTCAGGGGGAAGAGACCCAGTACTTC.

V is TRBV7-9 and J is TRBJ1-4; 8 nucleotides agree with TRBD1. Germline lookup yields CDR1 SEHNR and CDR2 FQNEAQ (reference sequence). Trimming took 2 bases from V and 4 from J; bases not matched to a gene: 3. This CDR3 has 15 residues. The CDR3 sequence: CASSLQGANNEKLFF. CDR3 nucleotides: TGTGCCAGCAGCTTACAGGGGGCGAATAATGAAAAACTGTTTTTT.

The chain couples TRBV28 to TRBJ2-7, with TRBD2 identical over 7 bases. CDR3 length: 15 amino acids. The J segment lost 2 bases and the V segment lost 5 bases, leaving 9 bases of the junction unmatched. Per germline, CDR1 MDHEN and CDR2 SYDVKM. The CDR3 DNA follows: TGTGCCAGCAGTGAACTAGCGCACCCCGCCTACGAGCAGTACTTC. This translates into CASSELAHPAYEQYF.

The CDR3 sequence: CASSLYSSYEQYF. CDR3 nucleotides: TGCGCCAGCAGCTTGTACTCCTCCTACGAGCAGTACTTC. J is TRBJ2-7 and V is TRBV5-1; D remains unclear. V lost 1 base and J lost 0, with 5 bases in between. In germline, CDR1 is SGHRS, CDR2 YFSETQ. This CDR3 is 13 amino acids long.

This clone was picked up one time. The V and J genes are TRBV7-9 and TRBJ1-5; perhaps TRBD1 as D (5 bases). CDR1 and CDR2 (germline): SEHNR, FQNEAQ (reference sequence). The V gene lost 5 bases and the J gene lost 6 bases, with 11 bases spanning the gap. The CDR3 contains 13 residues. The CDR3 region is CASSRWGRQPQHF. In DNA form, the CDR3 reads TGTGCCAGCAGCCGATGGGGACGTCAGCCCCAGCATTTT.

To note about this clone: Other DNA sequences in this specimen translate into the identical CDR3. DNA for the CDR3: TGTGCCAGCAGTTTAAGGGGAGGCGGCACTGAAGCTTTCTTT. Translating it yields CASSLRGGGTEAFF. V is TRBV27 and J is TRBJ1-1; a possible D gene is TRBD1 (5 bases). CDR1 and CDR2 from the germline V gene are MNHEY and SMNVEV (reference sequence). The CDR3 sequence is 14 residues long. V lost 2 bases and J lost 4, with 11 bases in between.

This clone has a single count. The CDR3 loop reads CAISGGRNNEQFF. The CDR3 bases are TGTGCCATCAGTGGGGGCCGGAACAATGAGCAGTTCTTC. V and J are TRBV10-3 and TRBJ2-1, with D perhaps matching TRBD1 (5 bases). V lost 4 bases to trimming and J lost 5 bases, with 9 bases between them. Looked up from germline, CDR1 is ENHRY and CDR2 is SYGVKD. The CDR3 runs to 13 residues.

The rearrangement links TRBV4-3 to TRBJ2-7; D remains unclear. Trimming left V 5 bases short and J 6 bases short, with 14 bases between. Germline V gene sequence: CDR1 LGHNA, CDR2 YSLEER. The CDR3 is made up of 13 amino acids. The chain's CDR3 is CASSTMKGSEQYF. The CDR3 nucleotides read TGCGCCAGCAGCACAATGAAAGGAAGCGAGCAGTACTTC.

V usage is TRBV29-1 and J usage is TRBJ2-3; possible D gene TRBD1, 6 bases. Germline V gene sequence: CDR1 SQVTM, CDR2 ANQGSEA. Trimming shortened V by 3 bases and J by 5 bases, and 18 bases separated the two germline ends. The CDR3 is made up of 15 amino acids. CDR3 region: CSVDSIGGVGDTQYF. The CDR3 bases are TGCAGCGTTGACTCCATTGGGGGCGTTGGAGATACGCAGTATTTT.

The sample holds one count of this clone. This chain uses TRBV4-2 with TRBJ2-7, with TRBD1 matching 8 bases. Germline V CDR1 and CDR2: LGHNA, YNFKEQ. The length of the CDR3 is 14 residues. With V trimmed by 1 base and J by 3 bases, 2 bases remained unmatched. The CDR3: CASSQAQGDYEQYF. The CDR3 coding sequence is TGTGCCAGCAGCCAAGCACAGGGGGACTACGAGCAGTACTTC.